Below, 31 T cell receptor beta chains from the same sample are listed, as sequenced in a study of blood T cell repertoires in COVID-19. TCRdb's table, derived via immunoSEQ multiplex PCR, lists solely in-frame clones and lacks some. Here the sample spans about 270,000 clones, about 88% being singletons. The source material was peripheral blood. These receptors were taken from a man aged 55 to 70 who had recovered from COVID-19.

The DNA of the CDR3 is TGTGCCAGCTCACCACAGACAGGGAATCAGCCCCAGCATTTT. Its protein product is CASSPQTGNQPQHF. The chain couples TRBV18 to TRBJ1-5; 7 positions match TRBD1. There are 14 residues in the CDR3. Germline assignment: CDR1 KGHSH and CDR2 LQKENI. Trimming took 1 base from V and 4 from J; bases not matched to a gene: 1.

This clone was counted only a few times. The rearrangement links TRBV5-4 to TRBJ1-4, with 12 bases identical to TRBD1. V dropped 2 bases and J dropped 6; count of bases not matched to a gene: 2. The CDR3 is made up of 15 amino acids. Germline-derived CDR1 and CDR2 are SGHNT and YYREEE (reference sequence). Here the CDR3 reads CASSFGDRGHEKLFF. DNA of the CDR3: TGTGCCAGCAGCTTTGGGGACAGGGGGCATGAAAAACTGTTTTTT. Using reference TRBV5-4 and TRBJ1-4 for the parts outside the CDR3, the full variable domain is ETGVTQSPTHLIKTRGQQVTLRCSSQSGHNTVSWYQQALGQGPQFIFQYYREEENGRGNFPPRFSGLQFPNYSSELNVNALELDDSALYLCASSFGDRGHEKLFFGSGTQLSVL.

The V call is TRBV3-1 (or the pseudogene TRBV3-2), the J call TRBJ2-7; D ambiguous. V lost 7 bases and J 2 bases, leaving 12 bases between the germline ends. CDR3 size: 13 residues. Looked up from germline, CDR1 is LGHDT and CDR2 is YNNKEL (reference sequence). The CDR3 bases are TGTGCCAGCATGGGCTCGCCGGCCTACGAGCAGTACTTC. Its translation: CASMGSPAYEQYF.

The chain links TRBV7-3 to TRBJ2-3; D might be TRBD1 (6 bases). CDR1 and CDR2 (germline): SGHTA, FQGTGA. The ends were cut back, 5 bases at V and 0 bases at J, with 15 bases in the middle. The CDR3 contains 16 residues. This chain's CDR3 is CASSPVGQGSTDTQYF. The CDR3 nucleotides are TGTGCCAGCAGCCCGGTTGGGCAGGGGAGCACAGATACGCAGTATTTT.

The chain joins TRBV30 to TRBJ1-2; TRBD1 might be the D (5 bases). Germline CDR1 and CDR2: GTSNPN and SVGIG (reference sequence). The V end lost 7 bases, the J end lost 5 bases, and 11 bases lay between the germline ends. There are 11 residues in the CDR3. This CDR3 reads CAYQGGYGYTF. The CDR3 bases are TGTGCCTACCAGGGTGGATATGGCTACACCTTC. Drawing the rest from reference TRBV30 and TRBJ1-2, the complete variable domain is SQTIHQWPATLVQPVGSPLSLECTVEGTSNPNLYWYRQAAGRGLQLLFYSVGIGQISSEVPQNLSASRPQDRQFILSSKKLLLSDSGFYLCAYQGGYGYTFGSGTRLTVV.

The V gene is TRBV7-9, the J gene TRBJ2-2, with TRBD2 as a possible D gene (5 bases). This CDR3 comprises 15 residues. Germline assignment: CDR1 SEHNR and CDR2 FQNEAQ (reference sequence). V was shortened by 0 bases and J by 5 bases, with 10 bases between the two germline ends. The CDR3 region is CASSLAGGRTGELFF. In DNA form, the CDR3 reads TGTGCCAGCAGCTTAGCAGGAGGCAGAACCGGGGAGCTGTTTTTT. Filled out from reference TRBV7-9 and TRBJ2-2, the complete variable domain reads DTGVSQNPRHKITKRGQNVTFRCDPISEHNRLYWYRQTLGQGPEFLTYFQNEAQLEKSRLLSDRFSAERPKGSFSTLEIQRTEQGDSAMYLCASSLAGGRTGELFFGEGSRLTVL.

The chain recombines TRBV5-8 with TRBJ1-2; maybe TRBD1 (5 bases). CDR3 length: 15 amino acids. The germline CDR1 and CDR2 sequences are SGHTS and YDEGEE. Trimming removed 1 base at V and 4 bases at J, with 14 bases between. The CDR3 loop is CASSLTGGGSYGYTF. The CDR3 nucleotides read TGTGCCAGCAGCTTGACTGGCGGGGGGTCCTATGGCTACACCTTC.

The chain joins TRBV6-5 to TRBJ1-1; D is unresolved. CDR1 and CDR2 from the germline V gene are MNHEY and SVGAGI. V was pared by 5 bases and J by 1 base, with 11 bases between. CDR3 length equals 14 residues. In nucleotides, the CDR3 is TGTGCCAGCAGTCCCTTACGGGAGAACACTGAAGCTTTCTTT. Its protein is CASSPLRENTEAFF.

The chain joins TRBV4-1 to TRBJ2-5; TRBD2 is a possible D gene (5 bases). V dropped 4 bases and J dropped 7 bases, with 16 bases sitting between them. Germline V lookup: CDR1 MGHRA, CDR2 YSYEKL. The length of the CDR3 is 14 residues. CDR3 region: CASSLSEGMGTQYF. DNA for the CDR3: TGCGCCAGCAGCCTCTCAGAGGGAATGGGGACCCAGTACTTC.

The chain uses TRBV19 and TRBJ1-4; 8 bases agree with TRBD1. The CDR3 sequence is 14 residues long. Germline V gene lookup returns CDR1 LNHDA and CDR2 SQIVND (reference sequence). Germline trimming cut 3 bases from V and 7 bases from J; bases unmatched to any gene: 4. The CDR3 DNA reads as TGTGCCAGTAGTATTCCAGGGGGCCGTGAAAAACTGTTTTTT. Translating gives CASSIPGGREKLFF.

This chain links TRBV27 with TRBJ1-1, with TRBD1 as a possible D gene (6 bases). The CDR3 has 15 amino acids. Trimming took off 6 bases at V and 3 bases at J, with 17 bases between the two ends. CDR1 is MNHEY and CDR2 is SMNVEV in the germline V gene (reference sequence). This CDR3 reads CASSKLQGRDTEAFF. In DNA form, the CDR3 reads TGTGCCAGCAGCAAATTACAGGGTAGGGACACTGAAGCTTTCTTT.

This clone was counted between two and nine times. The rearrangement joins TRBV3-1 (or the pseudogene TRBV3-2) to TRBJ1-6, with TRBD1 as a possible D gene (5 bases). This CDR3 spans 18 amino acids. Trimming cost V 4 bases and J 7 bases, with 23 bases left between them. Germline CDR1 and CDR2: LGHDT and YNNKEL (reference sequence). The DNA of the CDR3 is TGTGCCAGCAGCCTGAACCAGGGTCCTGCGGCCGGGAATTCACCCCTCCACTTT. Protein sequence: CASSLNQGPAAGNSPLHF.

Here the CDR3 reads CASTTWWTGEGGCRGQPQHF. CDR3 sequence (DNA): TGTGCCAGCACCACATGGTGGACAGGGGAGGGTGGTTGTCGAGGTCAGCCCCAGCATTTT. The V gene is TRBV6-9, the J gene TRBJ1-5; 9 bases line up with TRBD1. The CDR3 runs to 20 residues. V lost 7 bases and J lost 6; bases outside the gene matches: 25. The germline CDR1 and CDR2 sequences are MNHGY and SVAAGI.

V gene TRBV2 combines with J gene TRBJ1-4, with 9 bases aligning to TRBD1. The CDR3 totals 16 residues. The V gene's germline CDR1 is SNHLY and CDR2 FYNNEI. Trimming cost V 6 bases and J 2 bases; bases outside gene matches: 7. The CDR3, as DNA: TGTGCCAGCAGGGATGGACAGGGGCGGACTAATGAAAAACTGTTTTTT. Translation gives CASRDGQGRTNEKLFF.

This clone was observed once. V is TRBV10-2 and J is TRBJ2-2; 12 positions match TRBD2. J gave up 9 bases and V 7 bases, and 3 bases lay outside the gene matches. CDR1 and CDR2 (germline): WSHSY, SAAADI. The CDR3 spans 13 residues. CDR3 loop: CASILAGGRELFF. The CDR3 DNA is TGCGCCAGCATTCTAGCGGGGGGGCGGGAGCTGTTTTTT.

This clone was seen once. The CDR3 is CATSRVASGSYEQYF. The CDR3 DNA reads as TGTGCCACCAGCAGAGTGGCTAGCGGCTCCTACGAGCAGTACTTC. The chain employs TRBV15 and TRBJ2-7; 7 positions match TRBD2. V was pared by 1 base and J by 0 bases, with 3 bases of the junction left unmatched. CDR1 LNHNV and CDR2 YYDKDF come from the germline V gene (reference sequence). The CDR3 contains 15 residues.

The V and J genes are TRBV24-1 and TRBJ2-1; TRBD1 aligns across 7 bases. The CDR3 has 16 amino acids. The germline V gene has CDR1 KGHDR and CDR2 SFDVKD. After removal of 3 bases from V and 6 bases from J, the junction contained 10 bases not matched to a gene. The DNA for the CDR3 is TGTGCCACCAGTGATATACAGGGGCGGCGGTCCAATGAGCAGTTCTTC. Amino acid sequence: CATSDIQGRRSNEQFF.

The chain combines TRBV6-4 with TRBJ1-5, with D possibly TRBD1 on 5 matching bases. CDR3 length: 16 residues. With 4 bases removed from V and 5 bases from J, the gap between germline ends came to 18 bases. CDR1 is MRHNA, CDR2 SNTAGT, per germline. CDR3 in amino acids: CASSGGGWVWDQPQHF. The CDR3 region has the DNA TGTGCCAGCAGTGGGGGCGGTTGGGTTTGGGATCAGCCCCAGCATTTT.

V usage is TRBV18 and J usage is TRBJ1-3, with 11 bases fitting TRBD1. This CDR3 region has 17 residues. V lost 1 base and J lost 4; bases outside the gene matches: 6. Germline V gene lookup returns CDR1 KGHSH and CDR2 LQKENI. The DNA of the CDR3 is TGTGCCAGCTCACCACGGACAGGGGGCTTGGTCGGAAACACCATATATTTT. It encodes CASSPRTGGLVGNTIYF.

This clone occurred once. J is TRBJ2-7 and V is TRBV7-9; 7 positions match TRBD1. Germline V gene sequence: CDR1 SEHNR, CDR2 FQNEAQ (reference sequence). CDR3 length: 14 residues. V was clipped by 5 bases and J by 4 bases; unmatched bases: 8. CDR3 sequence: CASSTQTGRYEQYF. CDR3 nucleotides: TGTGCCAGCAGCACACAGACAGGGCGGTACGAGCAGTACTTC.

V gene TRBV11-2 combines with J gene TRBJ1-6; no definite D call. CDR1 is SGHAT and CDR2 is FQNNGV in the germline V gene. The CDR3 covers 16 residues. Trimming stripped 5 bases from V and 1 base from J, with 12 bases between. CDR3 protein: CASSPMGGSYNSPLHF. Written as DNA, the CDR3 is TGTGCCAGCAGCCCCATGGGAGGGTCCTATAATTCACCCCTCCACTTT.

About this clone itself: A read error may produce the germline difference seen at one junction end. The V and J genes are TRBV19 and TRBJ2-5; the D gene could be TRBD1 or TRBD2 (5 bases each). The CDR3 spans 14 residues. CDR1 is LNHDA, CDR2 SQIVND, per germline (reference sequence). As DNA, the CDR3 is TGTGCCAGTAGGATAGGGGCCGGCCCCGGGGTCCAGTACTTC. Residues: CASRIGAGPGVQYF.

The chain has TRBV6-5 and TRBJ2-7; D is ambiguous. CDR3 length: 13 amino acids. Between the trimmed V and J ends, which lost 0 bases and 3 bases, there was a span of 6 bases. CDR1 MNHEY and CDR2 SVGAGI come from the germline V gene. This chain's CDR3 is CASSYSLLYEQYF. CDR3 DNA: TGTGCCAGCAGTTACTCCCTCCTCTACGAGCAGTACTTC.

CDR3 region: CASSITGDSPLHF. CDR3 bases: TGTGCCAGCAGTATCACAGGGGATTCACCCCTCCACTTT. The chain combines TRBV6-4 with TRBJ1-6; 7 positions match TRBD1. Germline V gene data show CDR1 as MRHNA and CDR2 as SNTAGT. This CDR3 has 13 residues. V dropped 5 bases and J dropped 8; count of bases not matched to a gene: 3.

V is TRBV5-8 and J is TRBJ1-4; 9 bases are a match to TRBD1. Germline V gene data show CDR1 as SGHTS and CDR2 as YDEGEE. There are 13 residues in the CDR3. The V gene end was trimmed by 7 bases and the J gene end by 8 bases; junction bases not matched to a gene: 6. In DNA, the CDR3 is TGTGCCAGCCTACAGGGGGCTCGGGAAAAACTGTTTTTT. This codes for CASLQGAREKLFF.

This clone was seen more than once but under ten times. The chain recombines TRBV5-1 with TRBJ2-7; no reliable D call. The CDR3 covers 11 residues. Looked up from germline, CDR1 is SGHRS and CDR2 is YFSETQ. The germline V and J ends were trimmed by 1 base and 3 bases, with 2 bases remaining between them. In nucleotides, the CDR3 is TGCGCCAGCAGCTTGCACTACGAGCAGTACTTC. This gives the protein CASSLHYEQYF.

This chain uses TRBV5-6 with TRBJ1-5; TRBD1 is a possible D gene (5 bases). Trimming shortened V by 4 bases and J by 4 bases, and 15 bases separated the two germline ends. The CDR3 has 15 residues. Germline V CDR1 and CDR2: SGHDT, YYEEEE. This chain's CDR3 is CASSKGQLRNQPQHF. The CDR3 bases are TGTGCCAGCAGCAAAGGACAACTAAGAAATCAGCCCCAGCATTTT.

The V gene is TRBV19, the J gene TRBJ2-1; a possible D gene is TRBD1 (6 bases). The V and J ends lost 5 bases and 9 bases respectively, with 14 bases between them. The germline V gene encodes CDR1 LNHDA and CDR2 SQIVND (reference sequence). This CDR3 comprises 13 residues. The CDR3 coding sequence is TGTGCCAGTAGTTTTAGGGGGTTCGGTGAGCAGTTCTTC. It encodes CASSFRGFGEQFF.

Here the CDR3 reads CASSLVPGKNTEAFF. As DNA, the CDR3 is TGTGCCAGCAGCTTGGTTCCGGGAAAGAACACTGAAGCTTTCTTT. The J gene is TRBJ1-1, the V gene TRBV5-5; D gene ambiguous. CDR1 and CDR2 (germline): SGHKS, YYEKEE (reference sequence). This CDR3 spans 15 amino acids. With 0 bases removed from V and 1 base from J, the gap between germline ends came to 10 bases.

The chain employs TRBV12-3 or TRBV12-4 and TRBJ1-5, with 8 bases that match TRBD1. The CDR3 is 13 residues long. V trimming: 7 bases; J trimming: 5 bases; junction bases outside the gene matches: 4. CDR3 sequence (DNA): TGTGCCAGCAACAACAGGGGGGATCAGCCCCAGCATTTT. This encodes CASNNRGDQPQHF.

This chain joins TRBV5-8 and TRBJ2-5, with 9 positions matching TRBD1. Germline V gene sequence: CDR1 SGHTS, CDR2 YDEGEE. The CDR3 spans 16 residues. After removal of 2 bases from V and 1 base from J, the junction contained 6 bases not matched to a gene. The CDR3, as DNA: TGTGCCAGCAGCTTCGGTAGGACAGGGGCCCAAGAGACCCAGTACTTC. It specifies CASSFGRTGAQETQYF.